Reported below is one T cell receptor (beta chain). Its antigen is currently not known. It has no much larger one-base neighbor in the sample; base qualities were not kept. This sample was included in a study of vaccination effects on CD4 cells after COVID-19 (dated by TCRdb to between 2021 and 2024). Describing the broader study: Three convalescent patients were sampled early (day +14) and late (day +241, +227, +161 respectively) after vaccination. In both COVID-19 convalescent patients and infection-naive vaccine recipients, the study compared SARS-CoV-2 spike-specific CD4+ TCR repertoires from before mRNA vaccination with those from after it. In the study, cultures from other donors were sequenced using the Oncomine TCR Beta short-read assay on an Illumina iSeq 100. Across the study, the median time from the second dose to post-vaccine sampling was 72 days (range 14 to 241). Altogether, roughly 10 COVID-19 convalescent patients and a handful of SARS-CoV-2-naive healthy vaccine recipients made up the full study. Overall study results and their limits: Only a small number of convalescent patients were included, and no early post-infection timepoints were available, which limited the study. Both infection-induced and vaccine-induced clones contracted markedly at late post-vaccination timepoints, which is consistent with waning T cell responses. In convalescent patients, the post-vaccine spike-reactive repertoire consisted mainly of new vaccine-induced clones, largely distinct from infection-induced clones.

The library was prepared using the immunoSEQ multiplex PCR assay. DNA from the CD4+ T cells that had been cultured and isolated underwent TCR beta CDR3 sequencing. The study's own analysis went as follows. Non-productive TCR sequences were discarded, and reads were trimmed to the CDR3 region, with only CDR3s of 7 or more amino acids retained. Antigen-specific clonotypes were identified with the MANAFEST web app by comparing expansion in peptide wells against reference cultures. For clones to be considered positive, expansion at FDR<0.05 versus reference and all other wells, an odds ratio above 5, and a frequency above 0.1% in two replicate wells were required. Clonotypes significantly expanded in SARS-CoV-2 spike wells and in at least one common cold coronavirus spike condition were defined as cross-reactive. CDR3 similarity was assessed by Levenshtein distance with the stringdist R package, and unrooted trees were built with ape in R 3.6.1. The table was pulled from immuneACCESS by TCRdb, which kept in-frame rearrangements only. Such tables lose some clones; where checked, under half of the loss comes from unresolved V genes, and the rest has no known cause. That table supplies the V and J calls and clone size; D and trimming were determined from the DNA. The sample table contains 13,000 to 15,000 clones; only one count was recorded for around three quarters of them. The ten largest account for around 23% of the sample.

To identify antigen-specific CD4+ T cell clonotypes by their expansion, the ViraFEST assay first stimulated PBMC with viral peptide pools and then applied TCR sequencing. After more than nine days of culture, CD4+ T cells were isolated with the EasySep CD4+ T cell isolation kit. Convalescent patients had PCR-confirmed SARS-CoV-2 infection between March and December 2020, before Alpha, Beta and Delta variants emerged in the United States. Each participant got two doses of an mRNA SARS-CoV-2 vaccine, either BNT162b2 or mRNA-1273. Each well held fewer than 2.5 million PBMC cultured in IMDM containing roughly 4.9% human AB serum, 9.5 to 10 IU/ml IL-2 and gentamicin, along with around 9.4 ug/ml peptides. Half of the culture medium was replaced with fresh IL-2-containing medium on days 3 and 7. Each peptide stimulation condition was cultured in triplicate wells unless otherwise noted. Using Ficoll-Paque Plus gradient centrifugation, PBMC were separated from whole blood and then either used fresh or cryopreserved at -140C. The overlapping peptide pools covered the spike proteins of SARS-CoV-2 as well as those of the common cold coronaviruses HCoV-NL63, HCoV-OC43 and HCoV-229E. The QIAamp micro DNA kit was used to extract genomic DNA from the cultured CD4+ T cells.

From the cysteine up to the phenylalanine, the CDR3 has a length of 17 residues. Of all the DNA, just the CDR3 is kept, 51 bases in frame from base 1. The germline V gene yields LGHNA for CDR1 and YNFKEQ for CDR2. Trimming takes 0 bases off V and 4 bases off J; junction bases not matched to a gene: 8. The receptor was derived from a human donor who had a prior SARS-CoV-2 infection. The sample here was CD4+ T cells from PBMCs cultured with HCoV-NL63 spike peptides, taken after COVID-19 vaccination. Explained via the paper, the cell subset or site label denotes: HCoV-NL63 spike overlapping peptide pool stimulation. Recombination connected TRBV4-2 to TRBJ2-3, with 9 middle bases fitting TRBD2. The DNA reads TGTGCCAGCAGCCAAGATACCGGCGGGGGGGGTTCAGATACGCAGTATTTT. Translated, it reads CASSQDTGGGGSDTQYF.